This T cell receptor (beta chain) was sequenced for a study of T cells in Graves' hyperthyroidism and ophthalmopathy. Authors of the study amplified TCR beta CDR3 regions from RNA transcripts. Primed by the HTBI set, a first-round RT-PCR was run on the TCR CDR3. Via MiXCR, TCRdb re-called the multiplex PCR reads, giving one row per CDR3 protein. Here the sample spans 500,000 to 550,000 distinct CDR3 sequences, about a fifth being singletons. This clonotype came up many times. The sequence was obtained from a man younger than 35 with Graves' hyperthyroidism. The specimen was blood.

The CDR3 region is CASSSGQGTGHTGELFF. The DNA of the CDR3 is TGTGCCAGCAGTAGTGGACAGGGGACCGGACACACCGGGGAGCTGTTTTTT. V is TRBV12-3 or TRBV12-4 and J is TRBJ2-2; TRBD1 matches at 9 bases. The junction had 10 bases not matched to a gene; V was cut back by 5 bases and J by 3 bases. This CDR3 is built from 17 residues.